This is a list of T cell receptor beta chains from one sample in a study of PD-1 blockade in classical Hodgkin lymphoma. Sequencing used immunoSEQ multiplex PCR; TCRdb keeps in-frame clones, though not all of them. The data contain about 22,000 clones, about 68% of them singletons. Sample: peripheral blood mononuclear cells (PBMCs), taken at baseline. These receptors were taken from a human donor with classical Hodgkin lymphoma. The CDR3 runs from the conserved cysteine through the conserved F or W. The D gene is left open where the match is weak. Size is stated for part of the rows, as once, few or many counts, or as a class when the clone is expanded.

D: NA
size: NA
V: TRBV28
J: TRBJ1-2
length: 12
CDR3: CASRGSNYGYTF
DNA: TGTGCCAGCCGCGGCAGTAACTATGGCTACACCTTC

D: NA
size: NA
V: TRBV10-3
J: TRBJ1-4
length: 17
CDR3: CAISKNGPGSTNEKLFF
DNA: TGTGCCATCAGTAAAAACGGCCCAGGTTCAACTAATGAAAAACTGTTTTTT

D: NA
size: NA
V: TRBV21-1
J: TRBJ2-5
length: 12
CDR3: CASSNQGETQYF
DNA: TGTGCCAGCAGCAACCAGGGGGAGACCCAGTACTTC

D: TRBD1
size: NA
V: TRBV5-6
J: TRBJ2-7
length: 15
CDR3: CASSPGTGGIHEQYF
DNA: TGTGCCAGCAGCCCGGGGACAGGGGGCATCCACGAGCAGTACTTC

D: NA
size: NA
V: TRBV11-3
J: TRBJ2-7
length: 14
CDR3: CASSSRTVTYEQYF
DNA: TGTGCCAGCAGCTCGCGGACAGTAACCTACGAGCAGTACTTC

D: NA
size: NA
V: TRBV19
J: TRBJ2-7
length: 13
CDR3: CASSMVHLYEQYF
DNA: TGTGCCAGTAGTATGGTACACCTCTACGAGCAGTACTTC

D: NA
size: few
V: TRBV16
J: TRBJ2-2
length: 14
CDR3: CASGTGLPTGELFF
DNA: TGTGCCAGCGGAACAGGACTCCCCACCGGGGAGCTGTTTTTT

D: NA
size: NA
V: TRBV28
J: TRBJ1-5
length: 16
CDR3: CASSLAGQWSNQPQHF
DNA: TGTGCCAGCAGCCTCGCCGGACAGTGGAGCAATCAGCCCCAGCATTTT

D: TRBD2
size: few
V: TRBV7-2
J: TRBJ2-7
length: 16
CDR3: CASSVRGLAASYEQYF
DNA: TGTGCCAGCAGCGTAAGGGGACTAGCGGCATCCTACGAGCAGTACTTC

D: TRBD2
size: NA
V: TRBV29-1
J: TRBJ2-3
length: 14
CDR3: CSVEAGLAGDTQYF
DNA: TGCAGCGTTGAAGCCGGACTAGCGGGAGACACGCAGTATTTT

D: NA
size: once
V: TRBV6-5
J: TRBJ2-7
length: 12
CDR3: CASQREANEQYF
DNA: TGTGCCAGCCAAAGAGAGGCCAACGAGCAGTACTTC

D: NA
size: medium-sized
V: TRBV28
J: TRBJ1-5
length: 12
CDR3: CASSFEVQPQHF
DNA: TGTGCCAGCTCCTTTGAGGTCCAGCCCCAGCATTTT

D: TRBD1
size: NA
V: TRBV30
J: TRBJ1-2
length: 12
CDR3: CAWSRDSPGYTF
DNA: TGTGCCTGGAGTCGGGACAGCCCGGGCTACACCTTC

D: NA
size: NA
V: TRBV7-2
J: TRBJ1-1
length: 14
CDR3: CASSSRTGNTEAFF
DNA: TGTGCCAGCAGCTCTCGGACGGGGAACACTGAAGCTTTCTTT

D: NA
size: once
V: TRBV27
J: TRBJ1-4
length: 14
CDR3: CASRSGTYHEKLFF
DNA: TGTGCCAGCAGATCCGGGACGTATCACGAAAAACTGTTTTTT

D: NA
size: NA
V: TRBV18
J: TRBJ1-5
length: 15
CDR3: CASSEGSYSNQPQHF
DNA: TGTGCCAGCTCAGAGGGGTCTTATAGCAATCAGCCCCAGCATTTT

D: NA
size: NA
V: TRBV7-2
J: TRBJ2-7
length: 12
CDR3: CASSPNSYEQYF
DNA: TGTGCCAGCAGCCCTAACTCCTACGAGCAGTACTTC

D: TRBD1
size: NA
V: TRBV19
J: TRBJ2-3
length: 15
CDR3: CASSSRDRGTDTQYF
DNA: TGTGCCAGTAGTAGCCGGGACAGGGGCACAGATACGCAGTATTTT

D: NA
size: NA
V: TRBV27
J: TRBJ2-7
length: 13
CDR3: CASSSLVGYEQYF
DNA: TGTGCCAGCAGTTCCTTAGTCGGCTACGAGCAGTACTTC

D: TRBD1
size: NA
V: TRBV6-5
J: TRBJ2-1
length: 15
CDR3: CASSRSDRGRVEQFF
DNA: TGTGCCAGCAGTAGATCCGACAGGGGGAGGGTTGAGCAGTTCTTC

D: NA
size: NA
V: TRBV7-3
J: TRBJ1-5
length: 16
CDR3: CASSLGPASRNQPQHF
DNA: TGTGCCAGCAGCTTGGGGCCAGCTTCTCGCAATCAGCCCCAGCATTTT

D: NA
size: few
V: TRBV27
J: TRBJ1-5
length: 17
CDR3: CASSTSAQLLKFQPQHF
DNA: TGTGCCAGCAGTACCTCGGCGCAACTATTAAAATTTCAGCCCCAGCATTTT

D: TRBD2
size: NA
V: TRBV11-3
J: TRBJ2-7
length: 14
CDR3: CASSLDLTGGEQYF
DNA: TGTGCCAGCAGCTTAGATCTAACGGGAGGCGAGCAGTACTTC

D: NA
size: NA
V: TRBV11-2
J: TRBJ1-1
length: 16
CDR3: CASSLALSTWNTEAFF
DNA: TGTGCCAGCAGCTTAGCCCTCTCTACGTGGAACACTGAAGCTTTCTTT

D: TRBD1
size: NA
V: TRBV11-2
J: TRBJ2-3
length: 16
CDR3: CASSLDLQGGRDTQYF
DNA: TGTGCCAGCAGCTTAGATTTGCAAGGGGGCAGAGATACGCAGTATTTT

D: TRBD1
size: once
V: TRBV19
J: TRBJ1-6
length: 15
CDR3: CASADRGAFYSPLHF
DNA: TGTGCCAGCGCGGACAGGGGGGCCTTTTATTCACCCCTCCACTTT

D: NA
size: NA
V: TRBV19
J: TRBJ1-1
length: 14
CDR3: CASSMLGGNTEAFF
DNA: TGTGCCAGTAGTATGTTGGGGGGGAACACTGAAGCTTTCTTT

D: NA
size: NA
V: TRBV15
J: TRBJ2-3
length: 16
CDR3: CATSRGGLQGTDTQYF
DNA: TGTGCCACCAGCAGGGGGGGCCTCCAGGGCACAGATACGCAGTATTTT

D: TRBD1
size: NA
V: TRBV5-1
J: TRBJ1-1
length: 14
CDR3: CASSPIAGGTEAFF
DNA: TGCGCCAGCAGCCCTATTGCAGGGGGTACTGAAGCTTTCTTT

D: NA
size: NA
V: TRBV5-1
J: TRBJ1-2
length: 14
CDR3: CASSLSGGNYGYTF
DNA: TGCGCCAGCAGCTTGTCGGGGGGAAACTATGGCTACACCTTC

D: NA
size: NA
V: TRBV18
J: TRBJ1-6
length: 14
CDR3: CASSPSGYNSPLHF
DNA: TGTGCCAGCTCACCATCTGGCTATAATTCACCCCTCCACTTT

D: TRBD2
size: few
V: TRBV5-1
J: TRBJ2-2
length: 16
CDR3: CASSPRTSGNTGELFF
DNA: TGCGCCAGCAGCCCCCGGACTAGCGGGAACACCGGGGAGCTGTTTTTT

D: NA
size: few
V: TRBV2
J: TRBJ1-6
length: 15
CDR3: CASSVGSLYNSPLHF
DNA: TGTGCCAGCAGTGTCGGGAGCCTTTATAATTCACCCCTCCACTTT

D: NA
size: NA
V: TRBV10-3
J: TRBJ1-1
length: 15
CDR3: CAISEKGPESTEAFF
DNA: TGTGCCATCAGTGAGAAAGGGCCAGAAAGCACTGAAGCTTTCTTT

D: TRBD1
size: NA
V: TRBV6-1
J: TRBJ1-2
length: 14
CDR3: CASIGDRVQGGYTF
DNA: TGTGCCAGCATAGGGGACAGGGTGCAGGGTGGCTACACCTTC

D: TRBD1
size: NA
V: TRBV11-2
J: TRBJ2-3
length: 15
CDR3: CASSPRGLSTDTQYF
DNA: TGTGCCAGCAGCCCAAGGGGGCTCAGCACAGATACGCAGTATTTT

D: TRBD1
size: few
V: TRBV29-1
J: TRBJ1-4
length: 12
CDR3: CSVRQGPGKLFF
DNA: TGCAGCGTACGACAGGGGCCTGGAAAACTGTTTTTT

D: NA
size: NA
V: TRBV25-1
J: TRBJ2-7
length: 13
CDR3: CASSRKGSDEQYF
DNA: TGTGCCAGCAGTCGGAAGGGGTCCGACGAGCAGTACTTC